The rows below give T cell receptor beta chains drawn from one sample of a study of T cells in localized non-small cell lung cancer. Assay used: immunoSEQ multiplex PCR; TCRdb lists only in-frame clones, some missing. The table lists about 7,600 clones, 45% to 65% of them singletons, with 7% to 9% in the top ten. Specimen: lymph node tissue, collected before any cancer treatment. These receptors were taken from a male donor aged 60 or over with stage I squamous cell lung carcinoma. CDR3s include the opening cysteine and the closing phenylalanine or tryptophan. Fields, in order: V gene, J gene, D gene, clone size, CDR3 DNA, CDR3 protein. A D gene is named only where the DNA matches it firmly. Clone size is not always given. Where it is, it says once, few, many or a class for expanded clones.

TRBV5-1,TRBJ1-1,NA,NA,TGCGCCAGCGGACTACAAGGGATAAACACTGAAGCTTTCTTT,CASGLQGINTEAFF
TRBV19,TRBJ1-5,NA,NA,TGTGCCAGTAAGTCCTCGGGGGGTTGGCAGCCCCAGCATTTT,CASKSSGGWQPQHF
TRBV6-8,TRBJ2-1,TRBD2,few,TGTGCCAGCCAGGCGGCGGGAGAGGGTGAGCAGTTCTTC,CASQAAGEGEQFF
TRBV15,TRBJ1-2,NA,NA,TGTGCCACCAGCAGGCCGACAGAGAACTATGGCTACACCTTC,CATSRPTENYGYTF
TRBV6-7,TRBJ2-3,TRBD2,few,TGTGCCAGCAGGGTGACTAGCGGGAGTGTGGGAGATACGCAGTATTTT,CASRVTSGSVGDTQYF
TRBV29-1,TRBJ2-3,TRBD2,NA,TGCAGCGGCAGCGGGGGGACGGATACGCAGTATTTT,CSGSGGTDTQYF
TRBV12-1,TRBJ2-7,NA,NA,TGTGCCAGCAGCCAAACTCCACCGGGACTAGCGGGATACGAGCAGTACTTC,CASSQTPPGLAGYEQYF
TRBV28,TRBJ2-7,NA,NA,TGTGCCAGCAGCCTTGGACATACCTACGAGCAGTACTTC,CASSLGHTYEQYF
TRBV18,TRBJ1-2,TRBD1,NA,TGTGCCAGCTCACTTGGGACAGATGGCTACACCTTC,CASSLGTDGYTF
TRBV1,TRBJ2-7,NA,NA,TGCGCCAGCAGCCCCGGGGACAACTCCTACGAGCAGTACTTC,CASSPGDNSYEQYF
TRBV28,TRBJ2-7,NA,NA,TGTGCCAGCAGGGGGCTAACCTACGAGCAGTACTTC,CASRGLTYEQYF
TRBV9,TRBJ2-7,NA,few,TGTGCCAGCAGTTTAGCGTCTTACGAGCAGTACTTC,CASSLASYEQYF
TRBV30,TRBJ2-7,TRBD1,NA,TGTGCCTGGAGTGTACATAGGTCGGGACAGGGATACGAGCAGTACTTC,CAWSVHRSGQGYEQYF
TRBV19,TRBJ2-2,NA,few,TGTGCCAGTAGTGGACACGCGAACACCGGGGAGCTGTTTTTT,CASSGHANTGELFF
TRBV25-1,TRBJ2-7,NA,NA,TGTGCCAGCAGTGAATATCGGGATACCTGGAAGCAGTACTTC,CASSEYRDTWKQYF
TRBV19,TRBJ1-4,NA,few,TGTGCCAGTAGTTCGCAGAGGGGGTCCTCTAATGAAAAACTGTTTTTT,CASSSQRGSSNEKLFF
TRBV19,TRBJ2-1,TRBD2,NA,TGTGCCAGTACCAATGGACTAGCGGGAGGAGGGGAGCAGTTCTTC,CASTNGLAGGGEQFF
TRBV15,TRBJ2-1,NA,NA,TGTGCCACCAGTCGGGATAGCGGCGATAGATTCCATGAGCAGTTCTTC,CATSRDSGDRFHEQFF
TRBV1,TRBJ1-5,NA,few,TGCGCCAGCAGCCATGTCGTATCAGTACACAGGTTCAATCAGCCCCAGCATTTT,CASSHVVSVHRFNQPQHF
TRBV19,TRBJ2-1,TRBD1,NA,TGTGCCAGTAGTTTTAAACAGGGGTTAGTGTACAATGAGCAGTTCTTC,CASSFKQGLVYNEQFF
TRBV28,TRBJ1-2,NA,once,TGTGCCAGCAGTTTGGACCCCACCGGCGGCACCTTC,CASSLDPTGGTF
TRBV25-1,TRBJ1-4,TRBD1,NA,TGTGCCAGCAGTGAGCCCGACAGGGCGACTAATGAAAAACTGTTTTTT,CASSEPDRATNEKLFF
TRBV18,TRBJ2-1,TRBD2,NA,TGTGCCAGCTCACAACTCCGAGCGGGAGGGACTAATGAGCAGTTCTTC,CASSQLRAGGTNEQFF
TRBV4-1,TRBJ2-3,NA,NA,TGCGCCAGCAGCCAAGATCGGGAGTCCACCTCTTCCACAGATACGCAGTATTTT,CASSQDRESTSSTDTQYF
TRBV19,TRBJ2-7,NA,NA,TGTGCCAGTAGTATTAACAGGGATTACGAGCAGTACTTC,CASSINRDYEQYF